These 16 T cell receptor beta chains originate from one sample sequenced in a study of PD-L1 blockade in urothelial cancer. The repertoire was sequenced with immunoSEQ multiplex PCR; TCRdb's copy has only in-frame clones and lacks some. The table includes about 120,000 clones, 80% to 90% detected once. As for time point: peripheral blood 6 weeks after treatment start. Sequencing was performed on PBMCs, taken around atezolizumab (anti-PD-L1) treatment. Every receptor here comes from a man in his sixties with urothelial cancer.

The chain has TRBV27 and TRBJ1-1; tentatively, D is TRBD1 (5 bases). The CDR3 is made up of 13 amino acids. The V and J ends lost 5 bases and 1 base respectively, with 8 bases between them. Germline loops: CDR1 MNHEY, CDR2 SMNVEV (reference sequence). CDR3: CASSLQGNTEAFF. DNA of the CDR3: TGTGCCAGCAGTCTCCAGGGGAACACTGAAGCTTTCTTT.

The V and J genes are TRBV11-2 and TRBJ1-2; the D is unclear. Trimming cost V 4 bases and J 4 bases, with 7 bases left between them. There are 12 residues in the CDR3. Germline loops: CDR1 SGHAT, CDR2 FQNNGV. The CDR3 DNA is TGTGCCAGCAGCTCGGAGGCCTATGGCTACACCTTC. Residues: CASSSEAYGYTF.

The V call is TRBV5-4, the J call TRBJ2-3; TRBD2 matches at 8 bases. V lost 3 bases and J lost 5; bases outside the gene matches: 8. This CDR3 contains 15 residues. In germline, CDR1 is SGHNT, CDR2 YYREEE (reference sequence). Written as DNA, the CDR3 is TGTGCCAGCAGCTCGCCTAGCGGGTGGATAGATACGCAGTATTTT. The encoded protein is CASSSPSGWIDTQYF.

The rearrangement links TRBV7-2 to TRBJ1-3; 12 bases are shared with TRBD1. With 1 base clipped from V and 3 bases from J, the junction kept 10 bases outside the gene matches. The CDR3 is made up of 19 amino acids. Germline V lookup: CDR1 SGHTA, CDR2 FQGNSA. The CDR3 spells CASSLEIMGTGGFGNTIYF. Written as DNA, the CDR3 is TGTGCCAGCAGCTTAGAAATCATGGGGACAGGGGGCTTTGGAAACACCATATATTTT.

V and J are TRBV5-1 and TRBJ2-2; no clear D. Germline V gene sequence: CDR1 SGHRS, CDR2 YFSETQ. The CDR3 is made up of 12 amino acids. V lost 2 bases and J 6 bases, leaving 5 bases between the germline ends. CDR3 coding DNA: TGCGCCAGCAGCTTTCTTCCCGGGGAGCTGTTTTTT. Its protein is CASSFLPGELFF. Complete variable domain (other parts from reference TRBV5-1 and TRBJ2-2): KAGVTQTPRYLIKTRGQQVTLSCSPISGHRSVSWYQQTPGQGLQFLFEYFSETQRNKGNFPGRFSGRQFSNSRSEMNVSTLELGDSALYLCASSFLPGELFFGEGSRLTVL.

This clone was picked up one time. The gene calls are TRBV19 and TRBJ1-1; D might be TRBD1 (5 bases). This CDR3 is 15 amino acids long. V lost 1 base to trimming and J lost 3 bases, with 12 bases between them. Germline V gives CDR1 LNHDA, CDR2 SQIVND (reference sequence). Here the CDR3 DNA reads TGTGCCAGTAGTATAGGGGGTCAGGGCTACACTGAAGCTTTCTTT. Amino acids: CASSIGGQGYTEAFF.

The chain combines TRBV7-3 with TRBJ2-2, with 8 bases lining up with TRBD1. Germline assignment: CDR1 SGHTA and CDR2 FQGTGA. This CDR3 has 15 amino acids. Trimming cost V 2 bases and J 4 bases; bases outside gene matches: 3. The CDR3 region has the DNA TGTGCCAGCAGCTTAGTACAGGGGGGCACCGGGGAGCTGTTTTTT. Protein: CASSLVQGGTGELFF.

The gene calls are TRBV9 and TRBJ2-1, with TRBD2 matching over 13 bases. V was clipped by 4 bases and J by 6 bases; unmatched bases: 10. Germline lookup yields CDR1 SGDLS and CDR2 YYNGEE. The CDR3 sequence is 17 residues long. As DNA, the CDR3 is TGTGCCAGCAGCACAAGAGGGACTAGCGGGATTGGCAATGAGCAGTTCTTC. It codes for CASSTRGTSGIGNEQFF.

The chain carries TRBV19 and TRBJ1-1; tentative D call: TRBD1 (5 bases). V lost 5 bases, J lost 0 bases, and 13 bases lay in between. Germline assignment: CDR1 LNHDA and CDR2 SQIVND (reference sequence). The CDR3 is 15 amino acids. The CDR3, as DNA: TGTGCCAGTAGTGGGATCGACAGAATGAACACTGAAGCTTTCTTT. Translating it yields CASSGIDRMNTEAFF.

The chain carries TRBV25-1 and TRBJ1-1; D gene uncertain. The CDR3 spans 14 residues. V lost 4 bases and J lost 7, with 16 bases in between. Germline V CDR1 and CDR2: MGHDK, SYGVNS. The CDR3 bases are TGTGCCAGCAGTGGCCTACAAGGGCGGGGTGAAGCTTTCTTT. It yields the protein CASSGLQGRGEAFF.

J is TRBJ1-6 and V is TRBV6-1, with 7 bases identical to TRBD1. This CDR3 comprises 14 residues. V shed 4 bases, J shed 7 bases, and the junction held 4 bases outside the gene matches. Germline assignment: CDR1 MNHNS and CDR2 SASEGT. CDR3 in amino acids: CASSVTDRNSPLHF. The CDR3 nucleotides read TGTGCCAGCAGTGTCACGGACAGGAATTCACCCCTCCACTTT.

The chain employs TRBV5-4 and TRBJ2-2; a possible D gene is TRBD2 (6 bases). Germline values: CDR1 SGHNT, CDR2 YYREEE (reference sequence). This CDR3 region has 15 residues. V lost 3 bases and J lost 1, with 10 bases in between. CDR3 nucleotide sequence: TGTGCCAGCAGCTCGGGACTCTTGAACACCGGGGAGCTGTTTTTT. Protein product: CASSSGLLNTGELFF.

This rearrangement joins TRBV18 to TRBJ1-1; no definite D call. Per the germline V gene, CDR1 is KGHSH and CDR2 is LQKENI. V was shortened by 3 bases and J by 1 base, with 3 bases between the two germline ends. The length of the CDR3 is 12 residues. The CDR3 protein is CASSPANTEAFF. As DNA, the CDR3 is TGTGCCAGCTCACCGGCGAACACTGAAGCTTTCTTT.

This clone was seen just once. The V call is TRBV6-1, the J call TRBJ2-1, with 10 nucleotides matching TRBD1. V was pared by 6 bases and J by 16 bases, with 9 bases of the junction left unmatched. Germline CDR1 MNHNS, CDR2 SASEGT. The CDR3 contains 12 residues. The CDR3 spells CASSYPGTGAFF. The CDR3 nucleotides read TGTGCCAGCAGCTATCCCGGGACAGGGGCATTCTTC.

This chain uses TRBV6-1 with TRBJ2-5; 9 bases are a match to TRBD2. This CDR3 is 13 amino acids long. After removal of 8 bases from V and 4 bases from J, the junction contained 5 bases not matched to a gene. The germline V gene encodes CDR1 MNHNS and CDR2 SASEGT. The CDR3 loop reads CASGIAGVETQYF. The CDR3 DNA is TGTGCCAGCGGGATAGCGGGAGTAGAGACCCAGTACTTC.

The chain couples TRBV10-3 to TRBJ2-3; D uncertain. The ends were cut back, 3 bases at V and 0 bases at J, with 7 bases in the middle. CDR1 and CDR2 from the germline V gene are ENHRY and SYGVKD. The CDR3 is 14 amino acids. The CDR3 DNA follows: TGTGCCATCAGTGACAGTCAGAGCACAGATACGCAGTATTTT. It encodes CAISDSQSTDTQYF.